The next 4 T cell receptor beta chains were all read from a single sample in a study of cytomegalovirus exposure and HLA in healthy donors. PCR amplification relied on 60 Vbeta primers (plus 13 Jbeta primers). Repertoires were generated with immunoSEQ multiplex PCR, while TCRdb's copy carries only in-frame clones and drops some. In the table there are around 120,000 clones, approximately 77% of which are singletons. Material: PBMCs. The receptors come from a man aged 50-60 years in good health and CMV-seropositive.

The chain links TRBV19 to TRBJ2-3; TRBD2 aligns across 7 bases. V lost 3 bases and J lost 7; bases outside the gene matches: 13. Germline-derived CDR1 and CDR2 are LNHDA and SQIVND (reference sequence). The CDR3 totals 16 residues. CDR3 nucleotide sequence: TGTGCCAGTAGTATTTTTTTGGGACTAACGCCTCATACGCAGTATTTT. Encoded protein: CASSIFLGLTPHTQYF.

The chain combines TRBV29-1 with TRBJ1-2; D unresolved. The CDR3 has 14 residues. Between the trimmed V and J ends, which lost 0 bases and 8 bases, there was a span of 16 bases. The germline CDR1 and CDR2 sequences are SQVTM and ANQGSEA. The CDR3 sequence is CSVEDGVPTRGYTF. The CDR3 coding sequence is TGCAGCGTTGAAGATGGAGTTCCTACGAGGGGCTACACCTTC.

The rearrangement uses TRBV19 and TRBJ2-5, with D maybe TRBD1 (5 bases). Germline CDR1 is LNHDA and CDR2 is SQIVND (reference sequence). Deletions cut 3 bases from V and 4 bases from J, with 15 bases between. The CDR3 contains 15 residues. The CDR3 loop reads CASSIIDSRAETQYF. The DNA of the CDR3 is TGTGCCAGTAGTATTATTGATTCCAGGGCAGAGACCCAGTACTTC.

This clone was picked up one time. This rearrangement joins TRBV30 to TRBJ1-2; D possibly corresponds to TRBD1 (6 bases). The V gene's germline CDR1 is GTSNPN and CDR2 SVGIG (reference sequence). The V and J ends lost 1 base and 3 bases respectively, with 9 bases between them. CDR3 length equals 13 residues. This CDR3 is CAWSGGGDYGYTF. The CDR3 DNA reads TGTGCCTGGAGTGGAGGGGGTGACTATGGCTACACCTTC.